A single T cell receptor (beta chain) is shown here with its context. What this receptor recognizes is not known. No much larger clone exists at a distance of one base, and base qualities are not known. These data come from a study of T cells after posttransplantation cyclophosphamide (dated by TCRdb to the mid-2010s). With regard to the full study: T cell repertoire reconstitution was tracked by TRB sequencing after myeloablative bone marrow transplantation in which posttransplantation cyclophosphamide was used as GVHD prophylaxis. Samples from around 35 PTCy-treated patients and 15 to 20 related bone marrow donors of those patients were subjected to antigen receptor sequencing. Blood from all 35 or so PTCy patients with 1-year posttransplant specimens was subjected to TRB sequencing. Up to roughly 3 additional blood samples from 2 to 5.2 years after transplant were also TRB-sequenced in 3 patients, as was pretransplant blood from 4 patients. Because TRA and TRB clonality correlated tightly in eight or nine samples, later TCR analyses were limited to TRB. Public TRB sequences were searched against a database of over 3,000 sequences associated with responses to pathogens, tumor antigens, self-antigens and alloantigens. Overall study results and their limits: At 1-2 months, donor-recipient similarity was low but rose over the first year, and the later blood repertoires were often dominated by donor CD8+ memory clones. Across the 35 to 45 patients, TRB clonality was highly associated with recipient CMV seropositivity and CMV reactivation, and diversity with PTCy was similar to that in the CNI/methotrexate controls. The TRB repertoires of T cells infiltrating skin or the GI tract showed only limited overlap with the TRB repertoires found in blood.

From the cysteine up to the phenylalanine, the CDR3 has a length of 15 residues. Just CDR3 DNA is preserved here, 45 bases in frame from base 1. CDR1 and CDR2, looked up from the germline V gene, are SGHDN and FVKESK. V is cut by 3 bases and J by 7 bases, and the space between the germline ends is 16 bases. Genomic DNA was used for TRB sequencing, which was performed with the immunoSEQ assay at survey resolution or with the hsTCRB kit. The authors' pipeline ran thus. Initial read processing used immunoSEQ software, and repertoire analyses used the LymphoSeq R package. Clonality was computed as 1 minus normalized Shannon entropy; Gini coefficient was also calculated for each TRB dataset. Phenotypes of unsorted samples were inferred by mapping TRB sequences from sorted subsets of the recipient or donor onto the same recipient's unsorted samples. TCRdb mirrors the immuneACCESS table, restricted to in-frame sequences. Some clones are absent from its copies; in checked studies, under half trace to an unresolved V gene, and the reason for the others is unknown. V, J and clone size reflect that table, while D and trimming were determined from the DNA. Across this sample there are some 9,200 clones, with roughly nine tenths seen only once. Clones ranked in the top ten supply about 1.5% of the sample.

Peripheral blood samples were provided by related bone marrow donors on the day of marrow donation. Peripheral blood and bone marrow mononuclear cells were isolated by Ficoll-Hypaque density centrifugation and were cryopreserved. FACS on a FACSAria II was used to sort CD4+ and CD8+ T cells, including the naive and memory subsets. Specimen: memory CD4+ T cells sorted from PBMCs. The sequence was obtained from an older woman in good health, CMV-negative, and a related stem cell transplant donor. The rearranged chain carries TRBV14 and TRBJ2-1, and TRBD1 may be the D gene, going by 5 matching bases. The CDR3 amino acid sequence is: CASSHPTVRRNEQFF. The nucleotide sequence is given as TGTGCCAGCAGCCACCCGACAGTAAGAAGGAATGAGCAGTTCTTC.